Listed below are T cell receptor beta chains from one sample, sequenced in a study of blood T cells in healthy people across ages. Using its own MiXCR run on the 5' RACE reads, TCRdb lists one record per CDR3 protein. Found here are some 1,800,000 distinct CDR3 sequences, more than 35% of them singletons; the top ten hold 23%. Material: blood. Receptors were obtained from a human donor in good health. CDR3s include the opening cysteine and the closing phenylalanine or tryptophan. Part of the rows lack a size; the others show once, few, many or a class for expanded clones.

j_call clone_size v_call cdr3_aa
TRBJ2-5 few TRBV6-1 CASSEWGTQPGTQYF
TRBJ2-2 few TRBV7-8 CASSRSEDTGELFF
TRBJ2-1 few TRBV20-1 CSARRTSAAYNEQFF
TRBJ1-5 . TRBV7-2 CASSWVFGNQPQHF
TRBJ2-5 . TRBV27 CARSSISQETQYF
TRBJ1-5 . TRBV10-3 CAISEGQLYQPQHF
TRBJ2-3 . TRBV4-2 CTSSQLMGGLSTDTQYF
TRBJ2-1 . TRBV15 CATQGSGKYEQFF
TRBJ2-5 . TRBV13 CASSISGGASETQYF
TRBJ1-2 once TRBV12-3/TRBV12-4 CASSLDRANNYGYTF
TRBJ2-1 . TRBV20-1 CSARDDLRSSYNEQFF
TRBJ1-2 few TRBV10-3 CAISDYWGGYTF
TRBJ2-5 . TRBV5-1 CASSVQGLPLLETQYF
TRBJ1-2 . TRBV11-2 CASSLERSAYHGYTF
TRBJ2-3 . TRBV12-3/TRBV12-4 CASSPGLAGTDAQYF
TRBJ2-3 . TRBV19 CASSPTLAGGTDTQYF
TRBJ1-1 few TRBV29-1 CSVVPAMNTEAFF
TRBJ1-2 . TRBV12-3/TRBV12-4 CASSFDSASYGYTF
TRBJ1-2 few TRBV7-9 CASSLSYGQKLYGYTF
TRBJ2-1 . TRBV5-1 CASSLNEVAGFYNEQFF
TRBJ1-5 few TRBV29-1 CSVKTGSNQPQHF
TRBJ2-7 . TRBV7-2 CASSLVWTGAYEQYF
TRBJ2-3 . TRBV5-1 CASSLLGTSMDTQYF
TRBJ2-3 few TRBV5-1 CASSLDGQPGTDTQYF
TRBJ2-6 . TRBV5-6 CASSSQTGANVLTF
TRBJ2-3 few TRBV10-3 CAISWDGTPSTDTQYF
TRBJ2-3 many TRBV29-1 CSVEERGDTQYF
TRBJ2-5 . TRBV12-3/TRBV12-4 CASSLYFGGRRETQYF
TRBJ1-1 . TRBV7-2 CASSLNPGQVEAFF
TRBJ2-1 . TRBV13 CASSFGGRWGDEQFF
TRBJ1-1 . TRBV6-5 CASSYSSSFEAFF
TRBJ1-2 few TRBV7-3 CASRNPDRLNYGYTF
TRBJ2-7 . TRBV9 CASSVATGNSYEQYF
. few TRBV9 CASSGLGDEQYF
TRBJ2-7 . TRBV27 CASSTQQGASYEQYF
. few TRBV20-1 CSPTERVGEQYF
TRBJ2-6 . TRBV11-3 CASSSGFSGANVLTF
TRBJ2-1 few TRBV27 CASAFTNSYNEQFF
TRBJ1-2 few TRBV6-4 CASSEGQGARGYTF
TRBJ1-1 . TRBV12-3/TRBV12-4 CASTSWDGFVSGDTEAFF
TRBJ2-3 few TRBV20-1 CSASGGRVVFADTQYF
TRBJ2-7 . TRBV29-1 CSVAHRDFYEQYF
TRBJ2-7 . TRBV18 CASSPHPDKFYEQYF
TRBJ2-7 . TRBV7-3 CASSLQAGGTVKQYF
TRBJ2-3 . TRBV12-5 CASAPDRALPDTQYF
TRBJ1-6 . TRBV12-3/TRBV12-4 CASSSTGFDSPLHF
TRBJ2-5 few TRBV12-3/TRBV12-4 CASSRVGTSRSQETQYF
TRBJ2-7 . TRBV5-1 CASSLTGTSASYEQYF
TRBJ1-1 . TRBV7-2 CASSPGRQRTPLAFF
TRBJ2-4 many TRBV29-1 CSALRGAGRNIQYF
TRBJ2-2 . TRBV20-1 CSAVTGTGGTGELFF
TRBJ1-1 . TRBV28 CASRGSGQPEAFF
TRBJ2-7 . TRBV2 CASSEGRTKAF
TRBJ2-2 . TRBV4-1 CASRRAGGRNTGELFF